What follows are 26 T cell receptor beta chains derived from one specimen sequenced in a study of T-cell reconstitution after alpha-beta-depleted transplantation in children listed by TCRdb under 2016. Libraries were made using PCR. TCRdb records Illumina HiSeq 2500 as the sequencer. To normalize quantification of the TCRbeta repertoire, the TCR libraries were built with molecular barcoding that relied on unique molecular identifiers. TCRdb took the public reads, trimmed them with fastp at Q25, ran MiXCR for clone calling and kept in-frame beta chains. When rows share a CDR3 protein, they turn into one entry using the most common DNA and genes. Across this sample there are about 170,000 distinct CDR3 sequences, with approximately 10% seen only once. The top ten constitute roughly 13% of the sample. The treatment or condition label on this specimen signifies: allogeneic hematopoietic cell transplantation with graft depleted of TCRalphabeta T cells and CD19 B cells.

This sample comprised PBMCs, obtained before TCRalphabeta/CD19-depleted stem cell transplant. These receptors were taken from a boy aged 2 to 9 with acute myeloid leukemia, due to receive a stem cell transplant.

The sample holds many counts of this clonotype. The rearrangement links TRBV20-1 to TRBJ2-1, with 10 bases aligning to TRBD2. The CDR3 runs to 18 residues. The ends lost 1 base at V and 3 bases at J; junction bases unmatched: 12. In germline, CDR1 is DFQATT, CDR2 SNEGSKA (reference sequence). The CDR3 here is CSARVASGRERGYNEQFF. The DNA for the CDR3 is TGCAGTGCTAGAGTGGCCAGCGGGAGGGAACGGGGCTACAATGAGCAGTTCTTC.

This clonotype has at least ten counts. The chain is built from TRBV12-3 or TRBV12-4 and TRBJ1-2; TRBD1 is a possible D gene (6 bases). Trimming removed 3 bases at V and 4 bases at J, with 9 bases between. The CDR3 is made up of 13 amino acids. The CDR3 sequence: CASSLGAGYGYTF. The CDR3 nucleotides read TGTGCCAGCAGTTTGGGGGCAGGCTATGGCTACACCTTC.

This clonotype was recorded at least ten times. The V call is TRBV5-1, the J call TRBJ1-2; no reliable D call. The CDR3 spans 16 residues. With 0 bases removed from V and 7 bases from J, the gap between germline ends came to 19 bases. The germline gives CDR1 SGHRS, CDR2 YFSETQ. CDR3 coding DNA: TGCGCCAGCAGCTTGGCCGAAACTAATAGTTACCCTGGCTACACCTTC. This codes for CASSLAETNSYPGYTF. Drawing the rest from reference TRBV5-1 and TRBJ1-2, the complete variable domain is KAGVTQTPRYLIKTRGQQVTLSCSPISGHRSVSWYQQTPGQGLQFLFEYFSETQRNKGNFPGRFSGRQFSNSRSEMNVSTLELGDSALYLCASSLAETNSYPGYTFGSGTRLTVV.

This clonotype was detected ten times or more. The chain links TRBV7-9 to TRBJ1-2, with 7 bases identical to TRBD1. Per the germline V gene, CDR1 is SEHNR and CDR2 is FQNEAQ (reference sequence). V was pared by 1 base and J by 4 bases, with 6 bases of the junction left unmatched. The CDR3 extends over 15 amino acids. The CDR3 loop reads CASSLDGGGSYGYTF. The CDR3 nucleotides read TGTGCCAGCAGCTTAGACGGAGGGGGCAGCTATGGCTACACCTTC.

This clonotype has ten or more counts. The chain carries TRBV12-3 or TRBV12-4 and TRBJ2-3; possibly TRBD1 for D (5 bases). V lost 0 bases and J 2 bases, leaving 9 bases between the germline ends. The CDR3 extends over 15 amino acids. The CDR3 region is CASSLAGAFTDTQYF. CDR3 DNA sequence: TGTGCCAGCAGTTTAGCAGGGGCATTCACAGATACGCAGTATTTT.

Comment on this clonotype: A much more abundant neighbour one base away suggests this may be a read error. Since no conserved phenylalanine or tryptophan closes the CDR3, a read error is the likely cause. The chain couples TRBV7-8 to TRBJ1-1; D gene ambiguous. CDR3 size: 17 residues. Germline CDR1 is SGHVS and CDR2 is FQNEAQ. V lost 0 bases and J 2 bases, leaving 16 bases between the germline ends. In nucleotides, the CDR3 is TGTGCCAGCAGCTTAGCGAAATTGGCGGAAATTAACACTGAAGCTTTCTAT. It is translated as CASSLAKLAEINTEAFY.

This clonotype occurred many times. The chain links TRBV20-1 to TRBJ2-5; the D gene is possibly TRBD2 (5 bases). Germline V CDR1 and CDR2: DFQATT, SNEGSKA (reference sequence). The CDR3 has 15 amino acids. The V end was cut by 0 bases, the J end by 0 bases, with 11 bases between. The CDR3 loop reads CSARDIRTDQETQYF. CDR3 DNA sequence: TGCAGTGCTAGAGATATCAGGACTGACCAAGAGACCCAGTACTTC.

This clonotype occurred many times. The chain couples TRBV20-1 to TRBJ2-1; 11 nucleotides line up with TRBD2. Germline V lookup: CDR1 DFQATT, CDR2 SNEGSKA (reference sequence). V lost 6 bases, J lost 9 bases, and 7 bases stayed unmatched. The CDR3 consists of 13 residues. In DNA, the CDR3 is TGCAGTGCGAGGCTAGCGGGAGGTCCTGAGCAGTTCTTC. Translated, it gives CSARLAGGPEQFF.

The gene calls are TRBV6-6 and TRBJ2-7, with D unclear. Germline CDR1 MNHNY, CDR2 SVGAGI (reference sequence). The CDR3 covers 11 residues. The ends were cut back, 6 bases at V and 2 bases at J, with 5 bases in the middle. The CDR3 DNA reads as TGTGCCAGCAGGGTCCCCTACGAGCAGTACGTC. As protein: CASRVPYEQYV.

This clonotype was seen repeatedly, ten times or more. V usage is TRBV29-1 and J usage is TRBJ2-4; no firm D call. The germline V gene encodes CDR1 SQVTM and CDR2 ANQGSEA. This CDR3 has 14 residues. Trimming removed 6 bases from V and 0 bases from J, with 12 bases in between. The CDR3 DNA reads TGCAGCGTAAGACTGCCTTTAGCCAAAAACATTCAGTACTTC. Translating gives CSVRLPLAKNIQYF.

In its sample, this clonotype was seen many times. The CDR3 spells CSGGGFYNEQFF. CDR3 DNA sequence: TGCAGTGGAGGAGGGTTCTACAATGAGCAGTTCTTC. The chain has TRBV20-1 and TRBJ2-1; D might be TRBD2 (6 bases). Germline V gives CDR1 DFQATT, CDR2 SNEGSKA (reference sequence). CDR3 length: 12 amino acids. V was pared by 7 bases and J by 3 bases, with 10 bases between.

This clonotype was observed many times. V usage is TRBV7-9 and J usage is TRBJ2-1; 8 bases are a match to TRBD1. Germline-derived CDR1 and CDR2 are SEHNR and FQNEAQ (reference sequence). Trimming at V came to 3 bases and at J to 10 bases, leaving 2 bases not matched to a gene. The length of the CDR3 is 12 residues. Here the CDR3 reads CASSFDRGEQFF. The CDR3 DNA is TGTGCCAGCAGCTTCGACAGGGGCGAGCAGTTCTTC.

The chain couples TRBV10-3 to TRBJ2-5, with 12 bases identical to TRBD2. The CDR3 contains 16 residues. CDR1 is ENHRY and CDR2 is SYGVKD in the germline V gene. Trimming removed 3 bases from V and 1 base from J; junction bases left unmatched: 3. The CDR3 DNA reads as TGTGCCATCAGTGACACTAGCGGGAGGTTCCAAGAGACCCAGTACTTC. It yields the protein CAISDTSGRFQETQYF.

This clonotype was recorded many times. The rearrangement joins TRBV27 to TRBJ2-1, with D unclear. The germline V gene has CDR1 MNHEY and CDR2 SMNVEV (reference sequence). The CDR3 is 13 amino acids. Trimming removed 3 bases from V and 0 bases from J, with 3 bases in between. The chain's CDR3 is CASSFNSYNEQFF. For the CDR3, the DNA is TGTGCCAGCAGTTTTAACTCCTACAATGAGCAGTTCTTC.

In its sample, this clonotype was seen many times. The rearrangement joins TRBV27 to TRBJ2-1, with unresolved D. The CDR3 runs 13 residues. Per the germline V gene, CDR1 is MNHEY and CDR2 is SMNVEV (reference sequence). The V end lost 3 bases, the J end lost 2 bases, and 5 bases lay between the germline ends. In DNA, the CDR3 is TGTGCCAGCAGTTTCAGAGCCTACAATGAGCAGTTCTTC. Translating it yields CASSFRAYNEQFF.

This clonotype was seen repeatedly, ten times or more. The CDR3 bases are TGCAGTGCTAGAGAAGTGGCGCAGGGCCCCTTCCTAGGGGCCAACGTCCTGACTTTC. Residues: CSAREVAQGPFLGANVLTF. This chain connects TRBV20-1 to TRBJ2-6; TRBD1 might be the D (5 bases). V dropped 0 bases and J dropped 4 bases, with 22 bases sitting between them. Germline values: CDR1 DFQATT, CDR2 SNEGSKA (reference sequence). The length of the CDR3 is 19 residues.

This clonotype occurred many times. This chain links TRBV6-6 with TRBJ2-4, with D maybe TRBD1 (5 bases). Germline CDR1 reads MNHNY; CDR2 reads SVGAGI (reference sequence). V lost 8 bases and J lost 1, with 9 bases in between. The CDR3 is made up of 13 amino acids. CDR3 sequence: CASGQGAKNIQYF. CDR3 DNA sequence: TGTGCCAGCGGTCAGGGCGCCAAAAACATTCAGTACTTC.

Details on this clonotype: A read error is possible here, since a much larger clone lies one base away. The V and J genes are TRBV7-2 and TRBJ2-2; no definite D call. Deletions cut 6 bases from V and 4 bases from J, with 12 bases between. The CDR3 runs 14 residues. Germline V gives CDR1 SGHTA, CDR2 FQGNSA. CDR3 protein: CASSRFPRTGELFF. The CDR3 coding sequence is TGTGCCAGCAGTCGTTTCCCGCGCACCGGGGAGCTGTTTTTT.

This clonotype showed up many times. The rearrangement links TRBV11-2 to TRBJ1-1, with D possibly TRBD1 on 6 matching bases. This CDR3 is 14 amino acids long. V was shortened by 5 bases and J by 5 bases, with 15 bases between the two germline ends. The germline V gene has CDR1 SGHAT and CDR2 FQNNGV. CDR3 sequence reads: CASSIQGLSTEAFF. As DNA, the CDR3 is TGTGCCAGCAGCATACAGGGTTTGAGTACTGAAGCTTTCTTT.

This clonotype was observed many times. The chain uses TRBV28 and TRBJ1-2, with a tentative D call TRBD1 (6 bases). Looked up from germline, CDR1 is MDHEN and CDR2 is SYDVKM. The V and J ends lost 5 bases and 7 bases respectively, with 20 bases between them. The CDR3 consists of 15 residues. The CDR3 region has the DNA TGTGCCAGCAGTGGTACCAGACAGGTTGTCGCTGGCTACACCTTC. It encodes CASSGTRQVVAGYTF.

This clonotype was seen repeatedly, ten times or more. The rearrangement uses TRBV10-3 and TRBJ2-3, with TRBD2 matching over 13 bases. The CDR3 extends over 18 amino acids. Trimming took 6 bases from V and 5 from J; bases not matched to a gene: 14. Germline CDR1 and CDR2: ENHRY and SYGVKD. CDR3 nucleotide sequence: TGTGCCATCAGCCCTCGGACTAGCGGGAGTGGAGGATTAGATACGCAGTATTTT. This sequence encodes CAISPRTSGSGGLDTQYF.

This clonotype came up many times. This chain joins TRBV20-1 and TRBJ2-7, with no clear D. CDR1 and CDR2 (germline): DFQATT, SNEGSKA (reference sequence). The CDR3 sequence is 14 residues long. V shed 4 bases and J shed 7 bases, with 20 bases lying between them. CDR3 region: CSAIRPPGLREQYF. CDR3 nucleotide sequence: TGCAGTGCTATCCGACCACCAGGCCTGAGGGAGCAGTACTTC.

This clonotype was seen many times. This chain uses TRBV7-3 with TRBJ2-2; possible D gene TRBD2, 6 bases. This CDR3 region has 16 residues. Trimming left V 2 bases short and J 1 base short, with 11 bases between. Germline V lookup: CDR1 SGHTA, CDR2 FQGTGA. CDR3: CASSLQGTVNTGELFF. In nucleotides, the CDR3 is TGTGCCAGCAGCTTACAAGGGACTGTGAACACCGGGGAGCTGTTTTTT. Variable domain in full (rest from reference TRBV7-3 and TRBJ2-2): GAGVSQTPSNKVTEKGKYVELRCDPISGHTALYWYRQSLGQGPEFLIYFQGTGAADDSGLPNDRFFAVRPEGSVSTLKIQRTERGDSAVYLCASSLQGTVNTGELFFGEGSRLTVL.

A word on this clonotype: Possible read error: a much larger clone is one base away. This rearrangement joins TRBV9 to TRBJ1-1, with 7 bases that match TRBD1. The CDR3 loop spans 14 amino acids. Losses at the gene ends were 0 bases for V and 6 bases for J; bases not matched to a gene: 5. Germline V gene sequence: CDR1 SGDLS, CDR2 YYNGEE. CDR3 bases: TGTGCCAGCAGCGTAGGGGCAGGGGGTCCTGAAGCTTTCTTT. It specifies CASSVGAGGPEAFF.

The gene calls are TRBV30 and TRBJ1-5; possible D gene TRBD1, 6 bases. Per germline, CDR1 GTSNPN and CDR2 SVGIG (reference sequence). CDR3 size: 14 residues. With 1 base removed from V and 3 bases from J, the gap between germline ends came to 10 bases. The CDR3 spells CAWSGGGYNQPQHF. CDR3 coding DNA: TGTGCCTGGAGTGGAGGGGGATACAATCAGCCCCAGCATTTT. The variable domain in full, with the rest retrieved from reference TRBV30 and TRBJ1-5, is SQTIHQWPATLVQPVGSPLSLECTVEGTSNPNLYWYRQAAGRGLQLLFYSVGIGQISSEVPQNLSASRPQDRQFILSSKKLLLSDSGFYLCAWSGGGYNQPQHFGDGTRLSIL.

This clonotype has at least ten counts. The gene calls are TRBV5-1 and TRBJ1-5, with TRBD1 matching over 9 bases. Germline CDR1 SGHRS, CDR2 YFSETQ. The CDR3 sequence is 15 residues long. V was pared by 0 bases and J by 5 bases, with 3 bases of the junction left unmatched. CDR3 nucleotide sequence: TGCGCCAGCAGCTTGGATACAGGGGGCGATCAGCCCCAGCATTTT. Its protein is CASSLDTGGDQPQHF.